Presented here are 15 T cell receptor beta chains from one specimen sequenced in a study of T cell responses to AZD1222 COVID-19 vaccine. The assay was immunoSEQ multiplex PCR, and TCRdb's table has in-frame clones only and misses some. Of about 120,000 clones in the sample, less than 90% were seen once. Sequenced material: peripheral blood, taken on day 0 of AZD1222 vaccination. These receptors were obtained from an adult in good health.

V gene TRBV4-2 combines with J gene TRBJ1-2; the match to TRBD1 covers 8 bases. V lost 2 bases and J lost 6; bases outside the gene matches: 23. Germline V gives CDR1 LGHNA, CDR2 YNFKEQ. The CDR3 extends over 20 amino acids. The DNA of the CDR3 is TGTGCCAGCAGCCAACCGGACAGGGATATTATTACGAACTATTATGATGGCTACACCTTC. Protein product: CASSQPDRDIITNYYDGYTF.

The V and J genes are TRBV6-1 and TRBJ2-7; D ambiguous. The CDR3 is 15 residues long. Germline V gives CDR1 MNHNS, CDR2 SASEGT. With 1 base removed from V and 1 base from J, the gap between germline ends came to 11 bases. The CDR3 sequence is CASSEEVAFSYEQYF. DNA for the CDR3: TGTGCCAGCAGTGAAGAAGTAGCTTTTTCCTACGAGCAGTACTTC.

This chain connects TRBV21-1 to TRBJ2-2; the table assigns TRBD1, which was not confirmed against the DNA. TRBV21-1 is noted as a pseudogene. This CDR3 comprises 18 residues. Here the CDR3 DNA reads TGTGCCAGCAGCAAAACCCCGCAGTGTGGGCGGAACACCGGGGAGCTGTTTTTT. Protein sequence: CASSKTPQCGRNTGELFF.

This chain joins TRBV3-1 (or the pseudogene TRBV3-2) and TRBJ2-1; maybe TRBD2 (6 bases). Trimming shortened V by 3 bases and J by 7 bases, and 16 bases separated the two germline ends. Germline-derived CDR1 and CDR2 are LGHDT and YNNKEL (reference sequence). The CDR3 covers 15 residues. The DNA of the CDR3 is TGTGCCAGCAGCCAGACCGGGACTCGCCCTAATGAGCAGTTCTTC. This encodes CASSQTGTRPNEQFF.

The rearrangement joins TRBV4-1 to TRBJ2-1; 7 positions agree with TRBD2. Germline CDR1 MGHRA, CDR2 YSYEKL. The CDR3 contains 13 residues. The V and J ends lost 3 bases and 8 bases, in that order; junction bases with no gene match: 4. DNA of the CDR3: TGCGCCAGCAGCCAGGGGGGGAGAGATGAGCAGTTCTTC. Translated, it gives CASSQGGRDEQFF.

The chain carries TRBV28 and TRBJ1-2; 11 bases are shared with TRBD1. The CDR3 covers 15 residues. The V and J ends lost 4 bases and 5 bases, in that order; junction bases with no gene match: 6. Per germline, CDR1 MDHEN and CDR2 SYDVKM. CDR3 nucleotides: TGTGCCAGCAGTTCGCCGGGACAGGGGGTTTATGGCTACACCTTC. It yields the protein CASSSPGQGVYGYTF.

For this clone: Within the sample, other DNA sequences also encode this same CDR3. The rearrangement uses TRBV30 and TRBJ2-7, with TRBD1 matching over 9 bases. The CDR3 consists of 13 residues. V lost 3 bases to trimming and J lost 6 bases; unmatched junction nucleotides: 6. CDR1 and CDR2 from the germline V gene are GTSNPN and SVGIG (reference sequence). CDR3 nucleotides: TGTGCCTGGAGCACGGGACAGGGTCCCGAGCAGTACTTC. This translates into CAWSTGQGPEQYF.

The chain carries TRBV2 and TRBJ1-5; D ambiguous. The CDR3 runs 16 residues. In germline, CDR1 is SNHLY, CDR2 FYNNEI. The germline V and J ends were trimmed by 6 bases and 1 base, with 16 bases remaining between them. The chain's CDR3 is CASSLGRGMSNQPQHF. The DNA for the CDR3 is TGTGCCAGCAGCCTGGGTCGTGGAATGAGCAATCAGCCCCAGCATTTT.

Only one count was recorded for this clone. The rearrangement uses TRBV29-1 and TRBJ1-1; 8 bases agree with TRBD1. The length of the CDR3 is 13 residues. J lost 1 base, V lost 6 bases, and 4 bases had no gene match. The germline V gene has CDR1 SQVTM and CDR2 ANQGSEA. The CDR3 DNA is TGCAGCGTCAGGGGACAGGCGAACACTGAAGCTTTCTTT. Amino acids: CSVRGQANTEAFF.

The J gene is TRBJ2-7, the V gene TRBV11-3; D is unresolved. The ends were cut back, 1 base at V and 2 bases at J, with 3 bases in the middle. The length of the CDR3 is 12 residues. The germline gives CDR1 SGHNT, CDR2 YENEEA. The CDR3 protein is CASSLVTYEQYF. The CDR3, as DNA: TGTGCCAGCAGCTTAGTTACCTACGAGCAGTACTTC.

The CDR3 DNA reads TGTGCCAGCAGTGAAAAAACAGGGTCCCCCGTCTATGGCTACACCTTC. Translating it yields CASSEKTGSPVYGYTF. This chain uses TRBV6-1 with TRBJ1-2; possible D gene TRBD1, 6 bases. Deletions cut 2 bases from V and 4 bases from J, with 17 bases between. The CDR3 runs 16 residues. Germline CDR1 and CDR2: MNHNS and SASEGT.

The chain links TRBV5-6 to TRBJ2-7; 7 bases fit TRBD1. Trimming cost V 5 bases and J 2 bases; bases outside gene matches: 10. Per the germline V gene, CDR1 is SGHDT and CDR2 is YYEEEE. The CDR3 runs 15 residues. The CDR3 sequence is CASSDWGQYPYEQYF. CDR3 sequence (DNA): TGTGCCAGCAGTGATTGGGGACAGTACCCCTACGAGCAGTACTTC. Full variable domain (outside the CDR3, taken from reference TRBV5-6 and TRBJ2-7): DAGVTQSPTHLIKTRGQQVTLRCSPKSGHDTVSWYQQALGQGPQFIFQYYEEEERQRGNFPDRFSGHQFPNYSSELNVNALLLGDSALYLCASSDWGQYPYEQYFGPGTRLTVT.

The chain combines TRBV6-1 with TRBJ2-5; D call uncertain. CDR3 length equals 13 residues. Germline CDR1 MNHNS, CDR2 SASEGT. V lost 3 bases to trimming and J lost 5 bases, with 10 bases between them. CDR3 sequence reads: CASSDRLGETQYF. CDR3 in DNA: TGTGCCAGCAGTGATAGGCTGGGGGAGACCCAGTACTTC.

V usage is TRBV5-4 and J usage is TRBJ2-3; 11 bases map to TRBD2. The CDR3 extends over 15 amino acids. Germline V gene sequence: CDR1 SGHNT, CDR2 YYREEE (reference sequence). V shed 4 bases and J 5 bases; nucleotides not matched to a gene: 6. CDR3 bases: TGTGCCAGCAGCCCGGGACTAGCGGTAATAGATACGCAGTATTTT. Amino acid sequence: CASSPGLAVIDTQYF.

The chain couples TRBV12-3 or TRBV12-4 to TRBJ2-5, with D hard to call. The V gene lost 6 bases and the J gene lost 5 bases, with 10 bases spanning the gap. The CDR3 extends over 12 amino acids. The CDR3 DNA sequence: TGTGCCAGCAGGGGCCGCGAGGAGACCCAGTACTTC. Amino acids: CASRGREETQYF.